The 25 T cell receptor beta chains below were found in one sample sequenced in a study of long-term antiretroviral therapy in people with HIV. Researchers report immunoSEQ v3.0 was run at survey level. Only in-frame clones appear in the TCRdb table, and some are missing; sequencing was by immunoSEQ multiplex PCR. The sample lists 18,000 or so clones, around 91% occurring once. The sample was unsorted PBMCs, taken 3 years after starting antiretroviral therapy. These receptors all come from a man between 50 and 59 years old with HIV.

The J gene is TRBJ1-5, the V gene TRBV19; D gene unclear. Germline V CDR1 and CDR2: LNHDA, SQIVND (reference sequence). The CDR3 covers 16 residues. V was pared by 6 bases and J by 2 bases, with 17 bases between. In DNA form, the CDR3 reads TGTGCCAGTAGCATCCTTAGCGGGAGTCGCAATCAGCCCCAGCATTTT. Translation: CASSILSGSRNQPQHF.

This chain uses TRBV7-9 with TRBJ1-6; D is uncertain. This CDR3 is built from 14 residues. Germline CDR1 reads SEHNR; CDR2 reads FQNEAQ (reference sequence). V was cut by 4 bases and J by 8 bases, with 12 bases left in between. CDR3 coding DNA: TGTGCCAGCAGCTCCAAGGGTAGCTATTCACCCCTCCACTTT. Protein product: CASSSKGSYSPLHF.

The genes are TRBV27 and TRBJ2-2; D is possibly TRBD1 (6 bases). CDR3 size: 13 residues. The germline V gene encodes CDR1 MNHEY and CDR2 SMNVEV (reference sequence). The V and J ends lost 5 bases and 7 bases respectively, with 11 bases between them. The CDR3 loop is CASSPQGYGELFF. In nucleotides, the CDR3 is TGTGCCAGCAGTCCCCAGGGGTACGGGGAGCTGTTTTTT.

This rearrangement joins TRBV14 to TRBJ2-1, with unresolved D. Trimming removed 0 bases from V and 9 bases from J, with 15 bases in between. Germline CDR1 reads SGHDN; CDR2 reads FVKESK. The CDR3 runs 15 residues. The CDR3 bases are TGTGCCAGCAGCCAAGATTTGCAGGTTTTAGGTGAGCAGTTCTTC. As protein: CASSQDLQVLGEQFF.

The V call is TRBV27, the J call TRBJ1-3; D call uncertain. Trimming stripped 3 bases from V and 0 bases from J, with 9 bases between. Germline-derived CDR1 and CDR2 are MNHEY and SMNVEV (reference sequence). The CDR3 extends over 15 amino acids. The CDR3 bases are TGTGCCAGCAGTTTGCTGGGTGGCTCTGGAAACACCATATATTTT. Residues: CASSLLGGSGNTIYF.

The chain uses TRBV28 and TRBJ1-2, with D uncertain. There are 14 residues in the CDR3. CDR1 and CDR2 from the germline V gene are MDHEN and SYDVKM. The germline V and J ends were trimmed by 3 bases and 2 bases, with 10 bases remaining between them. The CDR3 DNA is TGTGCCAGCAGTTTCCCTGGAGGGAACTATGGCTACACCTTC. Translated: CASSFPGGNYGYTF.

The chain couples TRBV27 to TRBJ2-1, with D unresolved. Germline assignment: CDR1 MNHEY and CDR2 SMNVEV (reference sequence). This CDR3 region has 12 residues. V lost 0 bases and J 8 bases, leaving 5 bases between the germline ends. The CDR3 nucleotides read TGTGCCAGCAGTTTATCATTGGATGAGCAGTTCTTC. As protein: CASSLSLDEQFF.

This sequence joins TRBV18 and TRBJ1-6; 7 positions agree with TRBD1. The CDR3 consists of 13 residues. J gave up 8 bases and V 4 bases, and 2 bases lay outside the gene matches. Germline lookup yields CDR1 KGHSH and CDR2 LQKENI. This CDR3 is CASSRDSYSPLHF. In DNA form, the CDR3 reads TGTGCCAGCTCACGGGACAGTTATTCACCCCTCCACTTT.

This clone has only one observation. V and J are TRBV27 and TRBJ2-7; 15 nucleotides agree with TRBD2. Germline V gene lookup returns CDR1 MNHEY and CDR2 SMNVEV (reference sequence). The CDR3 sequence is 14 residues long. With V trimmed by 4 bases and J by 7 bases, 2 bases remained unmatched. The CDR3 region is CASSSGLAGGEQYF. For the CDR3, the DNA is TGTGCCAGCAGTTCGGGACTAGCGGGGGGTGAGCAGTACTTC.

This chain uses TRBV6-1 with TRBJ1-4; D may be TRBD1 (5 bases). The CDR3 has 13 residues. Germline loops: CDR1 MNHNS, CDR2 SASEGT. The ends were cut back, 8 bases at V and 10 bases at J, with 17 bases in the middle. The CDR3 DNA sequence: TGTGCCAGCCACCCAATGCAGGGCGGAAAACTGTTTTTT. It translates to CASHPMQGGKLFF.

The chain couples TRBV29-1 to TRBJ2-3; 10 bases are a match to TRBD2. Germline CDR1 reads SQVTM; CDR2 reads ANQGSEA. The CDR3 is made up of 14 amino acids. Trimming cost V 5 bases and J 1 base; bases outside gene matches: 3. CDR3 residues: CSVNSGGRTDTQYF. The CDR3, as DNA: TGCAGCGTTAATAGCGGGGGGCGCACAGATACGCAGTATTTT.

CDR3 region: CASSRLTGAYAKNIQYF. CDR3 bases: TGTGCCAGCAGCCGACTTACAGGGGCCTACGCCAAAAACATTCAGTACTTC. J is TRBJ2-4 and V is TRBV7-9; 7 positions match TRBD1. The CDR3 has 17 residues. Germline V gene data show CDR1 as SEHNR and CDR2 as FQNEAQ (reference sequence). Trimming at V came to 5 bases and at J to 1 base, leaving 11 bases not matched to a gene.

The V and J genes are TRBV10-3 and TRBJ2-4; D is possibly TRBD1 or TRBD2 (5 bases each). Trimming stripped 11 bases from V and 4 bases from J, with 15 bases between. Germline loops: CDR1 ENHRY, CDR2 SYGVKD. This CDR3 contains 13 residues. CDR3 coding DNA: TGTGCCGGAACCGGGACCAGTAAAAACATTCAGTACTTC. This translates into CAGTGTSKNIQYF.

The J gene is TRBJ1-4, the V gene TRBV5-4; 9 bases align to TRBD1. The ends lost 0 bases at V and 8 bases at J; junction bases unmatched: 11. Germline CDR1 SGHNT, CDR2 YYREEE (reference sequence). The CDR3 runs to 17 residues. The CDR3 DNA reads TGTGCCAGCAGCTTGGTAACAGGGGGCGCCTATGTGGAAAAACTGTTTTTT. The encoded protein is CASSLVTGGAYVEKLFF.

The V gene is TRBV4-1, the J gene TRBJ2-3; D uncertain. This CDR3 is built from 12 residues. V shed 3 bases and J shed 8 bases, with 9 bases lying between them. Germline-derived CDR1 and CDR2 are MGHRA and YSYEKL. The CDR3 region is CASSQGDGTQYF. CDR3 coding DNA: TGCGCCAGCAGCCAGGGTGATGGTACGCAGTATTTT.

This clone was observed a handful of times. The gene calls are TRBV10-1 and TRBJ1-5; D gene uncertain. The germline V gene encodes CDR1 WNHNN and CDR2 SYGVQD (reference sequence). CDR3 length equals 13 residues. Trimming removed 8 bases at V and 0 bases at J, with 8 bases between. The CDR3 loop reads CASLRPSNQPQHF. CDR3 bases: TGCGCCAGCTTACGGCCTAGCAATCAGCCCCAGCATTTT.

Concerning this clone itself: Other DNA sequences within the sample encode an identical CDR3. The chain couples TRBV10-2 to TRBJ2-7, with 10 nucleotides matching TRBD1. Unmatched junction bases numbered 9, after V lost 0 bases and J lost 7 bases. The CDR3 contains 16 residues. Per the germline V gene, CDR1 is WSHSY and CDR2 is SAAADI. CDR3 DNA sequence: TGCGCCAGCAGTGAGTCTGTAGGGACAGGGGCGTCTGAGCAGTACTTC. Translated, it gives CASSESVGTGASEQYF.

This chain links TRBV9 with TRBJ1-3; D is possibly TRBD1 (6 bases). The CDR3 length is 15 residues. The V end was cut by 3 bases, the J end by 0 bases, with 10 bases between. Germline V gene data show CDR1 as SGDLS and CDR2 as YYNGEE. CDR3 sequence reads: CASSAQGFSGNTIYF. In DNA, the CDR3 is TGTGCCAGCAGCGCTCAGGGGTTCTCTGGAAACACCATATATTTT.

This clone was observed a few times. This specimen includes other DNA sequences encoding the same CDR3. The chain's CDR3 is CASSQDRSGDTQYF. The CDR3 nucleotides read TGCGCCAGCAGCCAAGATAGGAGTGGGGATACGCAGTATTTT. The rearrangement links TRBV4-3 to TRBJ2-3; D is uncertain. The V and J ends lost 0 bases and 6 bases respectively, with 10 bases between them. CDR1 is LGHNA and CDR2 is YSLEER in the germline V gene. This CDR3 contains 14 residues.

This chain uses TRBV14 with TRBJ2-7, with 11 bases matching TRBD2. V trimming: 5 bases; J trimming: 2 bases; junction bases outside the gene matches: 5. The CDR3 is 15 residues long. Germline lookup yields CDR1 SGHDN and CDR2 FVKESK. The CDR3 reads CASSLGLAVPYEQYF. DNA of the CDR3: TGTGCCAGCAGCTTGGGACTAGCGGTTCCCTACGAGCAGTACTTC. Combining the CDR3 with reference TRBV14 and TRBJ2-7 gives the whole variable domain EAGVTQFPSHSVIEKGQTVTLRCDPISGHDNLYWYRRVMGKEIKFLLHFVKESKQDESGMPNNRFLAERTGGTYSTLKVQPAELEDSGVYFCASSLGLAVPYEQYFGPGTRLTVT.

This chain uses TRBV4-3 with TRBJ2-6; D ambiguous. Germline loops: CDR1 LGHNA, CDR2 YSLEER. V was trimmed by 0 bases and J by 0 bases, leaving 12 bases between them. CDR3 length: 18 residues. In nucleotides, the CDR3 is TGCGCCAGCAGCCAAGATGGAGTCTCTCCCTCTGGGGCCAACGTCCTGACTTTC. This sequence encodes CASSQDGVSPSGANVLTF.

This clone was seen only once. The chain joins TRBV27 to TRBJ1-2; D is undetermined. This CDR3 is built from 14 residues. Trimming took off 7 bases at V and 0 bases at J, with 12 bases between the two ends. CDR1 MNHEY and CDR2 SMNVEV come from the germline V gene (reference sequence). In DNA form, the CDR3 reads TGTGCCAGCATGGGAATCGGCACTAACTATGGCTACACCTTC. It encodes CASMGIGTNYGYTF.

This sequence joins TRBV7-2 and TRBJ1-2; D gene ambiguous. Germline V lookup: CDR1 SGHTA, CDR2 FQGNSA. The V and J ends lost 2 bases and 2 bases respectively, with 6 bases between them. The CDR3 has 13 residues. CDR3 in DNA: TGTGCCAGCAGCTTAAGGCAGAACTATGGCTACACCTTC. It yields the protein CASSLRQNYGYTF.

This CDR3 reads CASSFKGAYIDNEQFF. Written as DNA, the CDR3 is TGCGCCAGCAGCTTTAAGGGCGCCTACATCGACAATGAGCAGTTCTTC. The chain employs TRBV5-1 and TRBJ2-1, with D unclear. The V gene's germline CDR1 is SGHRS and CDR2 YFSETQ. Trimming pared 2 bases from V and 5 bases from J, leaving 17 bases between. This CDR3 has 16 residues. Looking up the rest from reference TRBV5-1 and TRBJ2-1 gives the full variable domain: KAGVTQTPRYLIKTRGQQVTLSCSPISGHRSVSWYQQTPGQGLQFLFEYFSETQRNKGNFPGRFSGRQFSNSRSEMNVSTLELGDSALYLCASSFKGAYIDNEQFFGPGTRLTVL.

J is TRBJ2-7 and V is TRBV30, with TRBD2 matching over 8 bases. Germline V CDR1 and CDR2: GTSNPN, SVGIG (reference sequence). V was pared by 2 bases and J by 0 bases, with 3 bases of the junction left unmatched. The CDR3 has 14 residues. The CDR3 here is CAWSFGGGSYEQYF. The CDR3 coding sequence is TGTGCCTGGAGTTTCGGGGGGGGCTCCTACGAGCAGTACTTC.